These T cell receptor beta chains were read from a single sample in a study of T cells expressing NK-cell markers. TCRdb re-called the 5' RACE reads and gives one entry per CDR3 protein, without DNA. The sample's table shows about 110,000 distinct CDR3 sequences. Sequencing input: blood T cells: a sorted CD56 or NKG2C T cell subset, CD4+ or CD8+ T cells, or bulk PBMC T cells (not recorded which). The receptors shown here come from a woman aged 18 to 75 in good health. Both conserved end residues are part of each CDR3.

J gene: TRBJ2-3
V gene: TRBV12-3/TRBV12-4
CDR3 protein: CASSLAHRGSDTQYF

J gene: TRBJ2-1
V gene: TRBV4-2
CDR3 protein: CASSQVAGPVNEQFF

J gene: TRBJ2-1
V gene: TRBV2
CDR3 protein: CASSDFYEQFF

J gene: TRBJ1-1
V gene: TRBV25-1
CDR3 protein: CASSVQGRGNTEAFF

J gene: TRBJ1-2
V gene: TRBV5-6
CDR3 protein: CASSFRTTYGYTF

J gene: TRBJ2-5
V gene: TRBV5-5
CDR3 protein: CASSPSLAAQETQYF

J gene: TRBJ2-7
V gene: TRBV7-2
CDR3 protein: CASSLETGESSYEQYF

J gene: TRBJ2-5
V gene: TRBV20-1
CDR3 protein: CSATGGASGFQETQYF

J gene: TRBJ2-1
V gene: TRBV5-6
CDR3 protein: CASSLRDGNEQFF

J gene: TRBJ2-1
V gene: TRBV5-1
CDR3 protein: CASSFSLAGGAYNEQFF

J gene: TRBJ2-3
V gene: TRBV23-1
CDR3 protein: CASSRSWGPTSTDTQYF

J gene: TRBJ2-5
V gene: TRBV12-3/TRBV12-4
CDR3 protein: CASEGGEETQYF

J gene: TRBJ2-3
V gene: TRBV20-1
CDR3 protein: CSARVLAGDTQYF

J gene: TRBJ2-1
V gene: TRBV2
CDR3 protein: CASRPGGNEQFF

J gene: TRBJ2-2
V gene: TRBV11-3
CDR3 protein: CASSSDTLTGELFF

J gene: TRBJ2-2
V gene: TRBV6-4
CDR3 protein: CASSDGTTPGELFF

J gene: TRBJ2-5
V gene: TRBV9
CDR3 protein: CASSVDGWIQETQYF

J gene: TRBJ2-1
V gene: TRBV5-4
CDR3 protein: CASSPWGEGNEQFF